The 4 T cell receptor beta chains below were found in one sample sequenced in a study of CD8 T cell repertoires and HIV-1 epitope variants. Antigen specificity for these receptors is unknown. Repertoires were generated with immunoSEQ multiplex PCR, while TCRdb's copy carries only in-frame clones and drops some. Among about 4,400 clones listed, around 68% were seen once. Sequenced material: cultured CD8+ T cells derived from PBMCs. These receptors were obtained from a male donor with HIV.

The V gene is TRBV5-4, the J gene TRBJ1-2, with 10 bases lining up with TRBD1. Per the germline V gene, CDR1 is SGHNT and CDR2 is YYREEE (reference sequence). V gave up 4 bases and J gave up 6 bases; unmatched junction bases: 9. This CDR3 is 15 amino acids long. For the CDR3, the DNA is TGTGCCAGCAGCGGAACCCGACAGGGGGCTAATGGCTACACCTTC. Its protein product is CASSGTRQGANGYTF. Looking up the rest from reference TRBV5-4 and TRBJ1-2 gives the full variable domain: ETGVTQSPTHLIKTRGQQVTLRCSSQSGHNTVSWYQQALGQGPQFIFQYYREEENGRGNFPPRFSGLQFPNYSSELNVNALELDDSALYLCASSGTRQGANGYTFGSGTRLTVV.

The V call is TRBV30, the J call TRBJ1-2, with D perhaps matching TRBD1 (6 bases). Deletions cut 4 bases from V and 0 bases from J, with 12 bases between. Germline CDR1 reads GTSNPN; CDR2 reads SVGIG (reference sequence). The CDR3 is 14 amino acids. The CDR3 bases are TGTGCCTGGAACCGGGACATAGCTAACTATGGCTACACCTTC. Translated, it gives CAWNRDIANYGYTF.

The table lists this clone with a few counts. V usage is TRBV4-3 and J usage is TRBJ2-2, with TRBD1 identical over 9 bases. The CDR3 has 15 residues. Germline CDR1 LGHNA, CDR2 YSLEER. J was trimmed by 3 bases and V by 5 bases; bases with no gene match: 4. In nucleotides, the CDR3 is TGCGCCAGCAGCTCCGGGACAGGGCACACCGGGGAGCTGTTTTTT. It encodes CASSSGTGHTGELFF.

The chain joins TRBV19 to TRBJ1-2; D is perhaps TRBD1 (6 bases). The CDR3 has 11 residues. Germline V gene data show CDR1 as LNHDA and CDR2 as SQIVND (reference sequence). The ends were cut back, 11 bases at V and 5 bases at J, with 12 bases in the middle. CDR3 nucleotide sequence: TGTGCCGCCCGGAGGGGGTATGGCTACACCTTC. It translates to CAARRGYGYTF.